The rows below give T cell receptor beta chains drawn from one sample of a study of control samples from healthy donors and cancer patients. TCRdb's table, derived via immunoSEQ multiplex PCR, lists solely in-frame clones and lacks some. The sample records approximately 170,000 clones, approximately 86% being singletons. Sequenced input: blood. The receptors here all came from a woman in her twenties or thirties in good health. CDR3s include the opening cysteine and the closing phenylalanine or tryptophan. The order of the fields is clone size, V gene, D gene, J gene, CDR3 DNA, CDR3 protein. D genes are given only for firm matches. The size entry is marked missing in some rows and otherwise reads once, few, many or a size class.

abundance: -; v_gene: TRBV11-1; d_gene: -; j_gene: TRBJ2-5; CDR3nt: TGTGCCAGCAGCCGGGGGAATGGGGGAGAGACCCAGTACTTC; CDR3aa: CASSRGNGGETQYF
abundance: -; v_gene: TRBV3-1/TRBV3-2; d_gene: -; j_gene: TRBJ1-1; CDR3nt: TGTGCCAGCAGCCAAGAATCGGTAGGGGCCGCTGAAGCTTTCTTT; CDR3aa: CASSQESVGAAEAFF
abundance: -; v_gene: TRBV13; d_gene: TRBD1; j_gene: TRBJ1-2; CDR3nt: TGTGCCAGCAGCTTACAATTAGGGACAGGGGCGCTCGGCTACACCTTC; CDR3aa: CASSLQLGTGALGYTF
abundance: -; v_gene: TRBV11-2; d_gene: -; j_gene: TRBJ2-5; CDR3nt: TGTGCCAGCAGCTTAGGTTGGGAGACCCAGTACTTC; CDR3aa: CASSLGWETQYF
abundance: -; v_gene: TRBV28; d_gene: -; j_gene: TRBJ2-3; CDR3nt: TGTGCCAGCAGTTTATTGCCAGGGGCTGGAGATACGCAGTATTTT; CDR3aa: CASSLLPGAGDTQYF
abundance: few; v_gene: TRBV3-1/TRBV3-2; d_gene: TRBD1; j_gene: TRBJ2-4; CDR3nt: TGTGCCAGCAGCAGACGACAGGGGAGAAAAAACATTCAGTACTTC; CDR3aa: CASSRRQGRKNIQYF
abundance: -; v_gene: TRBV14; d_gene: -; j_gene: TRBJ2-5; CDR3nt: TGTGCCAGCAGCCGAACGTACCAAGAGACCCAGTACTTC; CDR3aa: CASSRTYQETQYF
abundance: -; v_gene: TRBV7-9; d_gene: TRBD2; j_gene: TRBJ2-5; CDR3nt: TGTGCCAGCACCGGGGGGGGGCAAGAGACCCAGTACTTC; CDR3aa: CASTGGGQETQYF
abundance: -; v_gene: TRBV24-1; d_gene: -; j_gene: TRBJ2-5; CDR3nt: TGTGCCACCCGATCGGGTACACAAGAGACCCAGTACTTC; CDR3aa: CATRSGTQETQYF
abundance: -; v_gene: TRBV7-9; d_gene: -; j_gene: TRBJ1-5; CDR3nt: TGTGCCAGCAGCTTAGACGGGCATCAGCCCCAGCATTTT; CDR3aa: CASSLDGHQPQHF
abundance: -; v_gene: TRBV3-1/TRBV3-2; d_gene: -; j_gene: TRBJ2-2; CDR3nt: TGTGCCAGCAGCGTAGCCACCGGGGAGCTGTTTTTT; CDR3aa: CASSVATGELFF
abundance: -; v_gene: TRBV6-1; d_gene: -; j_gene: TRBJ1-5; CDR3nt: TGTGCCAGCAGTGATGGCGGATACAATCAGCCCCAGCATTTT; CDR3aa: CASSDGGYNQPQHF
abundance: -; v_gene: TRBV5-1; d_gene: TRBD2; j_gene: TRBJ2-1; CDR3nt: TGCGCCAGCAGCCCAGGGGACACCCTAGCGGGTGAGCAGTTCTTC; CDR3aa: CASSPGDTLAGEQFF
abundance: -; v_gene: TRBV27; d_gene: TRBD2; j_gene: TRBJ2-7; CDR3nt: TGTGCCAGCAGTTCTAACGGACTAGCGGGAGCAAACTACGAGCAGTACTTC; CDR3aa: CASSSNGLAGANYEQYF
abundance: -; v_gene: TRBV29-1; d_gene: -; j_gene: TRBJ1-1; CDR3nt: TGCAGCGTCCGGCAAAAAGGACCCGCCAGGAACACTGAAGCTTTCTTT; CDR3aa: CSVRQKGPARNTEAFF
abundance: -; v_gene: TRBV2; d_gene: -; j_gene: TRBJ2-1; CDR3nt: TGTGCCAGCAGTGAAACCGCCACAGGGCGCGCGTACAATGAGCAGTTCTTC; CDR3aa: CASSETATGRAYNEQFF
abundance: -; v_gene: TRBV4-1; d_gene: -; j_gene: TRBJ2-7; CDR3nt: TGCGCCAGCAGCCGGACTGGGTCTCGGGACGAGCAGTACTTC; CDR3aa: CASSRTGSRDEQYF
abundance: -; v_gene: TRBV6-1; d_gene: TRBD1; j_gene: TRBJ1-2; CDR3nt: TGTGCCAGCAGTGACGCGACAGGGGGGTACTATGGCTACACCTTC; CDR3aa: CASSDATGGYYGYTF
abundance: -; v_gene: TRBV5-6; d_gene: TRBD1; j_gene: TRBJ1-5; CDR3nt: TGTGCCAGCAGCTGGGGGACAGGGGAAGGACAGCCCCAGCATTTT; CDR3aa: CASSWGTGEGQPQHF
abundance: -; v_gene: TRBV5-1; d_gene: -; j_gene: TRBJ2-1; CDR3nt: TGCGCCAGCAGCCTCATGGACAGTTTCGATGAGCAGTTCTTC; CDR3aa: CASSLMDSFDEQFF
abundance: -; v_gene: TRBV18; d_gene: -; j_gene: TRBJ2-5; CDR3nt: TGTGCCAGCTCACCCGGGTCGGGGGAGACCCAGTACTTC; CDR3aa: CASSPGSGETQYF
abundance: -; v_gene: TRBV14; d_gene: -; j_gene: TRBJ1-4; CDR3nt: TGTGCCAGCAGCCAAGATCTCCACAGGACAAATGAAAAACTGTTTTTT; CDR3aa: CASSQDLHRTNEKLFF
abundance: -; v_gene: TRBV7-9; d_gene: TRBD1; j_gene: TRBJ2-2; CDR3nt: TGTGCCAGCAGCCCTCGGGACAGTTCGAACACCGGGGAGCTGTTTTTT; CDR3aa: CASSPRDSSNTGELFF
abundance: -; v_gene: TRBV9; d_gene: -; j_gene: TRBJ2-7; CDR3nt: TGTGCCAGCAGTGGGGGTGGGACAGCGGGGTACGAGCAGTACTTC; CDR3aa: CASSGGGTAGYEQYF
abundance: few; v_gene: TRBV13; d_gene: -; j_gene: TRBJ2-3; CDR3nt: TGTGCCAGCACCCTAAACCGCCAACTGATCCTAGCTTTGAGAACAGATACGCAGTATTTT; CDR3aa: CASTLNRQLILALRTDTQYF
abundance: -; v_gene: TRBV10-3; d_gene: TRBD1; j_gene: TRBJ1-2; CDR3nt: TGTGCCATCGGACAGGATGGCTACACCTTC; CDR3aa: CAIGQDGYTF
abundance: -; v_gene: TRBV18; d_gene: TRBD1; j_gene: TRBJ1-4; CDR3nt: TGTGCCAGCTCACCGCCGGACAGGCCAGAAAAACTGTTTTTT; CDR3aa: CASSPPDRPEKLFF
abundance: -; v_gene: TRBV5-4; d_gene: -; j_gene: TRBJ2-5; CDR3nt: TGTGCCAGCAGCTTTAGGACCCAGGGGGAGACCCAGTACTTC; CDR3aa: CASSFRTQGETQYF
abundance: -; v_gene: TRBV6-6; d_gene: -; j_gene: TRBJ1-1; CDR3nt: TGTGCCAGCAGCATACGGGGCCACAAGGATGCTTTCTTT; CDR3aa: CASSIRGHKDAFF
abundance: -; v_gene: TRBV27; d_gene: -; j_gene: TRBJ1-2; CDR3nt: TGTGCCAGCAGTTCTCACCGGGAGGACTATGGCTACACCTTC; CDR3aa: CASSSHREDYGYTF
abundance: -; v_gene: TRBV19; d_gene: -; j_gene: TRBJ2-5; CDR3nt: TGTGCCAGTAGTATAGCGTGGGGTAGCCAAGAGACCCAGTACTTC; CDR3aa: CASSIAWGSQETQYF
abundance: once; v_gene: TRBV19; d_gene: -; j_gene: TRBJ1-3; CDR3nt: TGTGCCAGTAGTACCAAAACAGGTACTGGAAACACCATATATTTT; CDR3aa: CASSTKTGTGNTIYF
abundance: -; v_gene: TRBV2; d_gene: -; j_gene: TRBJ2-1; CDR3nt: TGTGCCAGCAGTCGACTAGTCCACAATGAGCAGTTCTTC; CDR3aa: CASSRLVHNEQFF
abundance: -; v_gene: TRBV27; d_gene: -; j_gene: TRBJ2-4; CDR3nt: TGTGCCAGCAGTTTGGCGGCCAAAAACATTCAGTACTTC; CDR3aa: CASSLAAKNIQYF
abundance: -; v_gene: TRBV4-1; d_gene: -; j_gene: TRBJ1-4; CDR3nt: TGCGCCAGCAGCCAAGGTGCGGGAACTAATGAAAAACTGTTTTTT; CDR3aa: CASSQGAGTNEKLFF
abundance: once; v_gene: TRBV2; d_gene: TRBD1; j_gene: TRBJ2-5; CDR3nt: TGTGCCAGCAGTTTGGGACAGGGTTGGCGAGAGACCCAGTACTTC; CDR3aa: CASSLGQGWRETQYF
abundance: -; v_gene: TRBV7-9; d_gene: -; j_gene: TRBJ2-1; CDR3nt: TGTGCCAGCAGCGCCGTGAGGAATGAGCAGTTCTTC; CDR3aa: CASSAVRNEQFF
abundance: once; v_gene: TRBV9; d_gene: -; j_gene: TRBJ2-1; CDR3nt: TGTGCCAGCAGCGTAGCCCAGGGGAGTGAGCAGTTCTTC; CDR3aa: CASSVAQGSEQFF
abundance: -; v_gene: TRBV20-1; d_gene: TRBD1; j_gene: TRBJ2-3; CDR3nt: TGCAGTGCTAGTCTCTCGACAGGGGGCCTTAGCACAGATACGCAGTATTTT; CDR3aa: CSASLSTGGLSTDTQYF
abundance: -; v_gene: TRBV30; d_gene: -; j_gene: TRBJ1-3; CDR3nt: TGTGCCTGCGCCTCTGGAAACACCATATATTTT; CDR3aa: CACASGNTIYF
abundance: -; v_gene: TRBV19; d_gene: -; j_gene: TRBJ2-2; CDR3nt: TGTGCCAGTAGTATCTGGGGCGGGGAGCTGTTTTTT; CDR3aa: CASSIWGGELFF
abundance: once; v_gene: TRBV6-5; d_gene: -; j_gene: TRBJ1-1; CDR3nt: TGTGCCAGCAGTCAAAATCTTAACACTGAAGCTTTCTTT; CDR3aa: CASSQNLNTEAFF
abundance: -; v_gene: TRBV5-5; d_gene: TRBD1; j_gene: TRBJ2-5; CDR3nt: TGTGCCAGCAGACAAACAGGGGGCGCGAGAGAGACCCAGTACTTC; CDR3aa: CASRQTGGARETQYF
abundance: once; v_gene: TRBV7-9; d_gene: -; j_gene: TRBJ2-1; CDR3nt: TGTGCCAGCAGTGCAGAGGGCTCCGAAGATTTCTTC; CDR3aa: CASSAEGSEDFF
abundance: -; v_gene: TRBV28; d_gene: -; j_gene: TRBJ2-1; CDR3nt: TGTGCCAGCAGTTTCCGCGGGATGGTTCCCTTTAAGCAGTTCTTC; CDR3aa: CASSFRGMVPFKQFF
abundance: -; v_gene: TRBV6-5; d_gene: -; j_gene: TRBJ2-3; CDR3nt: TGTGCCAGCAGCGCGCCTAGCCTGGATACGCAGTATTTT; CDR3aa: CASSAPSLDTQYF
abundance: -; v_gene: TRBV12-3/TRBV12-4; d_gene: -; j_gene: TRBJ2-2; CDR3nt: TGTGCCAGCAGTTCCCTACTAGCCGGGGAGCTGTTTTTT; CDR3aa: CASSSLLAGELFF
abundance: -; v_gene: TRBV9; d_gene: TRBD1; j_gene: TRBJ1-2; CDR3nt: TGTGCCAGCAGCCGCACCCCATCATCAGGGGGCGGCGGCTACACCTTC; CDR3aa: CASSRTPSSGGGGYTF
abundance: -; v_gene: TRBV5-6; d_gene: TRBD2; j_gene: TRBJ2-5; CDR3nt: TGTGCCAGCAGCCACGGGACTAGCGAGGAGACCCAGTACTTC; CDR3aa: CASSHGTSEETQYF
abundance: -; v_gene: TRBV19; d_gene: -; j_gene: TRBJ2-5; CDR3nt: TGTGCCACCCGGAGGGGTTTAGGGGCAGAGACCCAGTACTTC; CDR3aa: CATRRGLGAETQYF
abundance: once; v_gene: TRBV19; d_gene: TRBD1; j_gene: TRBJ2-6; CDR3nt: TGTGCCAGTAGCCGGGACAGTGTGGTATCTGGGGCCAACGTCCTGACTTTC; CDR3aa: CASSRDSVVSGANVLTF
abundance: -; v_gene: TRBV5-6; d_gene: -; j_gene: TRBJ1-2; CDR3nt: TGTGCCAGCAGCTTGGTTACGGAGGGCCGGGTTTTTTTC; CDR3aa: CASSLVTEGRVFF
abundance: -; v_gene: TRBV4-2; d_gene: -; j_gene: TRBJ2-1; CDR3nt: TGTGCCAGCAGCCAAGATCGGGTTTCCTACAATGAGCAGTTCTTC; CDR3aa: CASSQDRVSYNEQFF
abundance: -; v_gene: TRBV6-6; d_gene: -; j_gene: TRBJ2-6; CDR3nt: TGTGCCAGCCACCTGCGAACTCCCTCTGGGGCCAACGTCCTGACTTTC; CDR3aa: CASHLRTPSGANVLTF
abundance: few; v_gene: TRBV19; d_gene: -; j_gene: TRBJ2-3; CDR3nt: TGTGCCAGTAGAGCGACTAGCACAGATACGCAGTATTTT; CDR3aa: CASRATSTDTQYF
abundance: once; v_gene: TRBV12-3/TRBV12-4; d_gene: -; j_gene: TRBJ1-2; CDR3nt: TGTGCCAGCAGTTTGGGCAGCATCTACACCTTC; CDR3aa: CASSLGSIYTF
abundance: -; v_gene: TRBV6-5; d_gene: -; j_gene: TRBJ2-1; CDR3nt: TGTGCCAGCAGGACTGGGGAAAGCTCCTACAATGAGCAGTTCTTC; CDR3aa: CASRTGESSYNEQFF